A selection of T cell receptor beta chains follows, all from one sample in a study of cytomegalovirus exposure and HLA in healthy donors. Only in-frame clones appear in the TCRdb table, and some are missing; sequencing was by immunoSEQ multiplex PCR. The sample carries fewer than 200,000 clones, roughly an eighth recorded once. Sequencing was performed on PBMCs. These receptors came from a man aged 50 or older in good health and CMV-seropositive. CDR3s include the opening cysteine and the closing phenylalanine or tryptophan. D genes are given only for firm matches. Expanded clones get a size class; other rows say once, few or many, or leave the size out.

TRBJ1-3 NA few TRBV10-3 TGTGCCGCCTGTCAGGTGGCTGGAAACACCATATATTTT CAACQVAGNTIYF
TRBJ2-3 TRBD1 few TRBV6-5 TGTGCCAGCAGTTACTTCCCGACAGGGAACACAGATACGCAGTATTTT CASSYFPTGNTDTQYF
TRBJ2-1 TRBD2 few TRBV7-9 TGTGCCAGCAGCTTAGTAATAGCGGGGTCGGGTAATGAGCAGTTCTTC CASSLVIAGSGNEQFF
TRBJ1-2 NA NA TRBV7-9 TGTGCCAGCAGGCCAACCGGGGGTTTAAATGGCTACACCTTC CASRPTGGLNGYTF
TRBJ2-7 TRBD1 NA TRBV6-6 TGTGCCAGCAGTTACGGGGGGACAGGGGGCGACGAGCAGTACTTC CASSYGGTGGDEQYF
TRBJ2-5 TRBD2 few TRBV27 TGTGCCAGCAGCTCCGGGACTAGCTCCCAAGAGACCCAGTACTTC CASSSGTSSQETQYF
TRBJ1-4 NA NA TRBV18 TGTGCCAGCTCATTTACAGATGAAAAACTGTTTTTT CASSFTDEKLFF
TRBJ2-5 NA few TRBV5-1 TGCGCCAGCAGCCACCCTGGGGGGCAAGAGACCCAGTACTTC CASSHPGGQETQYF
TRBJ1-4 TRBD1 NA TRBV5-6 TGTGCCAGCAGCTCCCTACAGGGGGAGGGTGAAAAACTGTTTTTT CASSSLQGEGEKLFF
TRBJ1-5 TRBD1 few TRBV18 TGTGCCAGCTCACCACCCGGACAGGGGAATCAGCCCCAGCATTTT CASSPPGQGNQPQHF
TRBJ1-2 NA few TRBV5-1 TGCGCCAGCAGCTTGGGGGGAGACTATGGCTACACCTTC CASSLGGDYGYTF
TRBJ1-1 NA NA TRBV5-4 TGTGCCAGCAGCCCATCAGGGGCCAGCACTGAAGCTTTCTTT CASSPSGASTEAFF
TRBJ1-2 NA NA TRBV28 TGTGCCAGCAATTTTGACAGGATACAGGGCTACACCTTC CASNFDRIQGYTF
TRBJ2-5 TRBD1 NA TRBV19 TGTGCCAGTAGTCAGACAGGGGATGAGACCCAGTACTTC CASSQTGDETQYF
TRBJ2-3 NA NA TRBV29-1 TGCAGCGTTGACGGACAGGAGGGGGGTTACACAGATACGCAGTATTTT CSVDGQEGGYTDTQYF
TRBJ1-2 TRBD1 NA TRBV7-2 TGTGCCAGCAGGGGGACAGGGGGCGGCCGGTCGGCATTC CASRGTGGGRSAF
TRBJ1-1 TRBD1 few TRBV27 TGTGCCAGCAGTTCCGACAGGGTGGGGACTGAAGCTTTCTTT CASSSDRVGTEAFF
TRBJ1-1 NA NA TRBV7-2 TGTGCCAGCAGTCGGGAGGGAGGGAACACTGAAGCTTTCTTT CASSREGGNTEAFF
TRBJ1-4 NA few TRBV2 TGTGCCAGCAGGATTAATGCAGCTAATGAAAAACTGTTTTTT CASRINAANEKLFF
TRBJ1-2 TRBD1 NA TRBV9 TGTGCCAGCAGCGTAGACGACAGGGTGCGTGGCTACACCTTC CASSVDDRVRGYTF
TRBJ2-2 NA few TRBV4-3 TGCGCCAGCAGCCAAGAGGGCCAGATCACCGGGGAGCTGTTTTTT CASSQEGQITGELFF
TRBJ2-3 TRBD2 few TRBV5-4 TGTGCCAGCAGCCTCAAACTAGCGGGGGGGCGTGTACCAGATACGCAGTATTTT CASSLKLAGGRVPDTQYF
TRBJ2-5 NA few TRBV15 TGTGCCACCAGCAGAGAACGGCAAGAGACCCAGTACTTC CATSRERQETQYF
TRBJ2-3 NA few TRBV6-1 TGTGCCAGCAGTGGGGGGGGGCCAGGGGATACGCAGTATTTT CASSGGGPGDTQYF
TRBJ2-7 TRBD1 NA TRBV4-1 TGCGCCAGCAGCCAGGGACAGGGTGCCTACGAGCAGTACTTC CASSQGQGAYEQYF
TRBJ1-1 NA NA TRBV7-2 TGTGCCAGCAGCGGACATACAGTTAACACTGAAGCTTTCTTT CASSGHTVNTEAFF
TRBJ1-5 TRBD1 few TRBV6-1 TGTGCCAGCCAAACAGGGGGCGATCAGCCCCAGCATTTT CASQTGGDQPQHF
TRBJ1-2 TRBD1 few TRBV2 TGTGCCAGCAGTGGACAGGGTGGTGGCTACACCTTC CASSGQGGGYTF
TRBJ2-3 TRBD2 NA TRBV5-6 TGTGCCAGCAGCTCTTTAGCGGGGGAACCCCAGGATACGCAGTATTTT CASSSLAGEPQDTQYF
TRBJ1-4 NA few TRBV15 TGTGCCACCAGCAGAGATTGGGGCAGTACAACTAATGAAAAACTGTTTTTT CATSRDWGSTTNEKLFF
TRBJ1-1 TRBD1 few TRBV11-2 TGTGCCAGCAGCTCCCCGGGACAGGGGGCGGGGGCTTTCTTT CASSSPGQGAGAFF
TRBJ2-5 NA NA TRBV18 TGTGCCAGCTCAAGAGGCCAGGGAGAGACCCAGTACTTC CASSRGQGETQYF
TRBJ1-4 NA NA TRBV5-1 TGCGCCAGCAGCTCGACCCTGACGGGGGGTGTTGAAAAACTGTTTTTT CASSSTLTGGVEKLFF
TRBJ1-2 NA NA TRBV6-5 TGTGCCAGCAGTCCTAGTGGGGGGGACTATGGCTACACCTTC CASSPSGGDYGYTF
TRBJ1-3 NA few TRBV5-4 TGTGCCAGCAGCTCCCAGGGGTCTGGAAACACCATATATTTT CASSSQGSGNTIYF
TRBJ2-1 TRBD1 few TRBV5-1 TGCGCCAGCAGCCTACGGACAGGGCCGAAGGGGGAGCAGTTCTTC CASSLRTGPKGEQFF
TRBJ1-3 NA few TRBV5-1 TGCGCCAGCAGCACACAGACAGGCGACTCTGGAAACACCATATATTTT CASSTQTGDSGNTIYF
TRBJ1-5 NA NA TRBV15 TGTGCCACCAGCAGAGAGTACATGGCCCAGCATTTT CATSREYMAQHF
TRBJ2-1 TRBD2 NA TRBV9 TGTGCCAGCAGCGTCGGCGGGGACTATTACAATGAGCAGTTCTTC CASSVGGDYYNEQFF
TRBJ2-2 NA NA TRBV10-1 TGCGCCAGCAGTGAGTCACAGTTACCCACCGGGGAGCTGTTTTTT CASSESQLPTGELFF
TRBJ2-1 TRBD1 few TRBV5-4 TGTGCCAGCAGCCCAGGGGGTATGTCCTACAATGAGCAGTTCTTC CASSPGGMSYNEQFF
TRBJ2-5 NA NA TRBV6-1 TGTGCCAGCAGGAGAGAAGAGACCCAGTACTTC CASRREETQYF
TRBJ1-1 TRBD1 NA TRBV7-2 TGTGCCAGCAGCCCATTCGGGACAGGGGGCTCCAAAGCTTTCTTT CASSPFGTGGSKAFF
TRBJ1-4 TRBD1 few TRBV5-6 TGTGCCAGCAGCTTGGTATTAGGACAGGGAAAGGAAAAACTGTTTTTT CASSLVLGQGKEKLFF
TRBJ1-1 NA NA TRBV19 TGTGCCAGTAGTATAGCCCCAGGGACTGAAGCTTTCTTT CASSIAPGTEAFF
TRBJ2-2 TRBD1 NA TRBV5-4 TGTGCCAGCAGCGGGACAGGCTCCGGGGAGCTGTTTTTT CASSGTGSGELFF
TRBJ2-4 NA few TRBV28 TGTGCCAGCAGTCTCCCACCCGCGGGGAACATTCAGTACTTC CASSLPPAGNIQYF
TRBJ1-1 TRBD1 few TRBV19 TGTGCCAGTAGTACCCAGGGGGTAACTGAAGCTTTCTTT CASSTQGVTEAFF
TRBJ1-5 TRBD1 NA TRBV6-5 TGTGCCAGCAGGGGGACAGGGCCCAATCAGCCCCAGCATTTT CASRGTGPNQPQHF
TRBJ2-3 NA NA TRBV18 TGTGCCAGCCATCAAAGCACAGATACGCAGTATTTT CASHQSTDTQYF
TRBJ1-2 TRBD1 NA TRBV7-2 TGTGCCAGCAGCTTAGTCCCGACAGGGGGCTATGGCTACACCTTC CASSLVPTGGYGYTF
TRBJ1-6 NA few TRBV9 TGTGCCAGCAGCCTCACGGAGGGATACTCACCCCTCCACTTT CASSLTEGYSPLHF
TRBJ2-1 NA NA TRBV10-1 TGCGCCAGCAGCCCGGAGGGCATACCCTCCTACAATGAGCAGTTCTTC CASSPEGIPSYNEQFF
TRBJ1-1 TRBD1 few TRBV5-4 TGTGCCAGCAGCTCACAGGGGGCAGGCACTGAAGCTTTCTTT CASSSQGAGTEAFF
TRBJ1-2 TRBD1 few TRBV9 TGTGCCAGCAGCGGTGGGACAGGGGGCACGGGGGGCTACACCTTC CASSGGTGGTGGYTF
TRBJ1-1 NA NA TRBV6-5 TGTGCCAGTAAGCGGGGGAACACTGAAGCTTTCTTT CASKRGNTEAFF
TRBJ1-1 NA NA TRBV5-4 TGTGCCAGCAGATCTCCCGGGACACTAGAAGCTTTCTTT CASRSPGTLEAFF
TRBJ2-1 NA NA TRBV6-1 TGTGCCAGCAGGCCCTTGGGGGGGGCGTATGAGCAGTTCTTC CASRPLGGAYEQFF
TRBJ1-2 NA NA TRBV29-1 TGCAGCGTTTTAGGGGACACCGCCAACTATGGCTACACCTTC CSVLGDTANYGYTF